This note documents a single T cell receptor beta chain sequence. Its antigen remains unknown. These data originate in a study of cytomegalovirus exposure and HLA in healthy donors. Study outcomes and limitations: Specific recognition of CMV antigens was confirmed in vitro for a few chains (all CMV-associated).

CDR3 size: 18 residues. J gave up 4 bases and V 6 bases, and 14 bases lay outside the gene matches. Germline V gene lookup returns CDR1 ENHRY and CDR2 SYGVKD. The PCR ran on 60 Vbeta and 13 Jbeta primers. Using immunoSEQ multiplex PCR, the repertoire was profiled, and TCRdb retains in-frame clones only, with some absent. Of under 200,000 clones listed, around 77% are singletons. This clonotype was obtained from a man aged 55 to 69 in good health and CMV-seronegative. The sequencing input was PBMCs. V and J are TRBV10-3 and TRBJ2-7, with TRBD2 matching 14 bases. CDR3 protein: CAIRGDGLAGGRLYEQYF. CDR3 sequence (DNA): TGTGCCATCAGAGGAGACGGACTAGCGGGAGGCCGGCTGTACGAGCAGTACTTC.